The 27 T cell receptor beta chains listed next were all sequenced from one sample in a study of regulatory T cells in long-lasting Graves disease. According to the study, TCR beta libraries were built with iRepertoire HTBI primers and CDR3-region Arm-PCR. TCRdb itself ran the multiplex PCR reads through MiXCR, one entry per CDR3 protein. The repertoire consists of some 460,000 distinct CDR3 sequences, with around 15% occurring once and the leading ten covering 10% to 15%. The time point was: newly diagnosed GD, antithyroid drugs for less than 3 months. Construction of the TCR library relied on RNA isolated from PBMCs. These records were also assigned to another study, of T cells in Graves' hyperthyroidism and ophthalmopathy.

Sequencing was performed on peripheral blood mononuclear cells (PBMCs), taken at new diagnosis, from a patient treated with antithyroid drugs. The receptors originated from a man between 35 and 55 years old with Graves disease.

A remark on this clonotype: One base away lies a much larger clone, so this may be a sequencing read error. The CDR3 loop is CSARKGRETQYF. The CDR3 DNA reads as TGCAGTGCTAGAAAGGGGAGGGAGACCCAGTACTTC. This chain joins TRBV20-1 and TRBJ2-5; D perhaps matches TRBD2 (6 bases). V was shortened by 2 bases and J by 5 bases, with 9 bases between the two germline ends. Germline CDR1 DFQATT, CDR2 SNEGSKA (reference sequence). CDR3 size: 12 residues.

This clonotype was observed a few times. V usage is TRBV2 and J usage is TRBJ2-7, with 9 bases matching TRBD2. With 2 bases clipped from V and 5 bases from J, the junction kept 13 bases outside the gene matches. This CDR3 spans 17 amino acids. CDR1 SNHLY and CDR2 FYNNEI come from the germline V gene. The CDR3: CASSELAGLAGRNEQYF. CDR3 bases: TGTGCCAGCAGTGAACTGGCGGGGCTAGCGGGGCGGAACGAGCAGTACTTC.

This clonotype was seen ten or more times. The gene calls are TRBV18 and TRBJ1-5; D remains unclear. The CDR3 covers 13 residues. Trimming took 2 bases from V and 3 from J, leaving 5 bases between them. The germline gives CDR1 KGHSH, CDR2 LQKENI. The CDR3 region is CASSPGLNQPQHF. In DNA, the CDR3 is TGTGCCAGCTCACCAGGGCTCAATCAGCCCCAGCATTTT.

The chain couples TRBV20-1 to TRBJ2-1; 9 bases match TRBD2. Germline CDR1 DFQATT, CDR2 SNEGSKA (reference sequence). This CDR3 spans 13 amino acids. Trimming removed 0 bases from V and 16 bases from J; junction bases left unmatched: 10. The CDR3 DNA follows: TGCAGTGCTAGAGACTTTTCGAGAGCGGGAGGTTTCTTC. It translates to CSARDFSRAGGFF.

This clonotype was detected many times. This chain links TRBV7-9 with TRBJ2-1; no reliable D call. Per the germline V gene, CDR1 is SEHNR and CDR2 is FQNEAQ (reference sequence). The CDR3 consists of 15 residues. V lost 5 bases, J lost 6 bases, and 17 bases lay in between. The CDR3 DNA follows: TGTGCCAGCAGCCCCCCAGATAAGAGCGCCAATGAGCAGTTCTTC. Translated: CASSPPDKSANEQFF.

The V gene is TRBV4-1, the J gene TRBJ2-3; the match to TRBD2 covers 13 bases. The CDR3 extends over 15 amino acids. Trimming took 4 bases from V and 9 from J; bases not matched to a gene: 7. Germline V lookup: CDR1 MGHRA, CDR2 YSYEKL. The CDR3 is CASSRGLAGVLTQYF. The CDR3, as DNA: TGCGCCAGCAGCCGAGGACTAGCGGGAGTGTTGACGCAGTATTTT.

The sample holds a few counts of this clonotype. The chain recombines TRBV9 with TRBJ1-1; D gene uncertain. The CDR3 runs 15 residues. V was clipped by 5 bases and J by 5 bases, with 19 bases between them. From germline, CDR1 is SGDLS and CDR2 YYNGEE. CDR3 coding DNA: TGTGCCAGCAGTCCGACCAGACTGGGCTGGACTGAAGCTTTCTTT. Translation gives CASSPTRLGWTEAFF.

This clonotype was recorded many times. The chain recombines TRBV15 with TRBJ2-6; D ambiguous. CDR3 length equals 18 residues. Germline CDR1 and CDR2: LNHNV and YYDKDF (reference sequence). V was trimmed by 0 bases and J by 0 bases, leaving 12 bases between them. CDR3 sequence reads: CATSRDFIGSSGANVLTF. CDR3 bases: TGTGCCACCAGCAGAGATTTCATAGGAAGCTCTGGGGCCAACGTCCTGACTTTC.

In DNA, the CDR3 is TGTGCCAGCAGTTTGTTAGGGGAAAATGAGCAGTTCTTC. As protein: CASSLLGENEQFF. The V call is TRBV27, the J call TRBJ2-1; tentatively, D is TRBD1 (5 bases). CDR1 and CDR2 (germline): MNHEY, SMNVEV (reference sequence). This CDR3 is built from 13 residues. The V end lost 3 bases, the J end lost 7 bases, and 10 bases lay between the germline ends.

V gene TRBV9 combines with J gene TRBJ2-1; 10 nucleotides agree with TRBD2. The J segment lost 8 bases and the V segment lost 1 base, leaving 6 bases of the junction unmatched. Germline V CDR1 and CDR2: SGDLS, YYNGEE. CDR3 length: 15 residues. The CDR3 nucleotides read TGTGCCAGCAGCGTAACTAGCGGGATGGCATATGAGCAGTTCTTC. It specifies CASSVTSGMAYEQFF. Full variable domain (rest looked up from reference TRBV9 and TRBJ2-1): DSGVTQTPKHLITATGQRVTLRCSPRSGDLSVYWYQQSLDQGLQFLIQYYNGEERAKGNILERFSAQQFPDLHSELNLSSLELGDSALYFCASSVTSGMAYEQFFGPGTRLTVL.

The gene calls are TRBV6-1 and TRBJ1-1; D ambiguous. This CDR3 region has 10 residues. Germline CDR1 MNHNS, CDR2 SASEGT. V was pared by 8 bases and J by 6 bases, with 7 bases between. This CDR3 reads CASGAAEAFF. The CDR3 DNA reads as TGTGCCAGCGGTGCAGCTGAAGCTTTCTTT.

This clonotype has ten or more counts. The chain joins TRBV6-1 to TRBJ2-2; D is ambiguous. The CDR3 runs 13 residues. Trimming left V 7 bases short and J 6 bases short, with 12 bases between. Germline V lookup: CDR1 MNHNS, CDR2 SASEGT. CDR3 coding DNA: TGTGCCAGCACCGCAGAGTCCCCCGGGGAGCTGTTTTTT. Its translation is CASTAESPGELFF.

This clonotype was counted ten times or more. The chain combines TRBV28 with TRBJ2-7; 7 positions agree with TRBD2. The length of the CDR3 is 14 residues. The germline gives CDR1 MDHEN, CDR2 SYDVKM. The J segment lost 4 bases and the V segment lost 5 bases, leaving 8 bases of the junction unmatched. CDR3: CASSPRGGSYEQYF. CDR3 DNA: TGTGCCAGCAGTCCTCGGGGCGGGAGTTACGAGCAGTACTTC.

This clonotype was seen a handful of times. The chain joins TRBV28 to TRBJ2-7; TRBD2 matches 7 bases. From germline, CDR1 is MDHEN and CDR2 SYDVKM. V dropped 6 bases and J dropped 3; count of bases not matched to a gene: 5. The CDR3 consists of 13 residues. CDR3 in DNA: TGTGCCAGCAGCCTCGGGACTAACTACGAGCAGTACTTC. Its protein is CASSLGTNYEQYF.

The sample holds a few counts of this clonotype. The genes are TRBV7-9 and TRBJ2-1, with TRBD2 matching over 11 bases. Germline CDR1 and CDR2: SEHNR and FQNEAQ (reference sequence). This CDR3 comprises 18 residues. Trimming at V came to 4 bases and at J to 0 bases, leaving 8 bases not matched to a gene. The CDR3 nucleotides are TGTGCCAGCAGCTCCTCCGGGACTAGCGGCAGCTCCTACAATGAGCAGTTCTTC. As protein: CASSSSGTSGSSYNEQFF.

The rearrangement links TRBV6-1 to TRBJ1-5, with TRBD1 identical over 7 bases. The CDR3 consists of 14 residues. V trimming: 6 bases; J trimming: 3 bases; junction bases outside the gene matches: 5. CDR1 MNHNS and CDR2 SASEGT come from the germline V gene. CDR3 loop: CASRGTGDNQPQHF. Written as DNA, the CDR3 is TGTGCCAGCAGAGGAACAGGGGACAATCAGCCCCAGCATTTT.

This clonotype was seen a handful of times. The V call is TRBV27, the J call TRBJ2-3; D call uncertain. This CDR3 is 13 amino acids long. V lost 6 bases, J lost 2 bases, and 9 bases lay in between. Germline CDR1 reads MNHEY; CDR2 reads SMNVEV (reference sequence). The CDR3 loop is CASRRVFTDTQYF. The CDR3, as DNA: TGTGCCAGCAGGCGAGTATTCACAGATACGCAGTATTTT.

In this sample, this clonotype turned up many times. The V gene is TRBV12-3 or TRBV12-4, the J gene TRBJ2-3; TRBD1 is a possible D gene (5 bases). There are 16 residues in the CDR3. V was trimmed by 6 bases and J by 2 bases, leaving 18 bases between them. CDR3 sequence: CASSPEATGSTDTQYF. The CDR3 nucleotides are TGTGCCAGCAGCCCCGAGGCAACAGGATCCACAGATACGCAGTATTTT.

This clonotype was picked up a small number of times. The chain links TRBV6-2 or TRBV6-3 to TRBJ2-7, with D possibly TRBD2 on 5 matching bases. The CDR3 has 17 amino acids. Germline V gene sequence: CDR1 MNHEY, CDR2 SVGEGT. The germline V and J ends were trimmed by 2 bases and 0 bases, with 17 bases remaining between them. CDR3 loop: CASSYATLAYSSYEQYF. The CDR3 DNA follows: TGTGCCAGCAGTTACGCCACTCTAGCCTATAGCTCCTACGAGCAGTACTTC.

This clonotype came up a few times. The chain couples TRBV2 to TRBJ2-7; 9 bases line up with TRBD1. CDR1 is SNHLY and CDR2 is FYNNEI in the germline V gene. The length of the CDR3 is 12 residues. The V and J ends lost 10 bases and 5 bases, in that order; junction bases with no gene match: 6. The CDR3: CATQGQGDEQYF. The CDR3 bases are TGTGCCACGCAGGGACAGGGCGACGAGCAGTACTTC.

This clonotype was seen at least ten times. V usage is TRBV20-1 and J usage is TRBJ2-7, with 10 bases aligning to TRBD2. Per germline, CDR1 DFQATT and CDR2 SNEGSKA (reference sequence). There are 14 residues in the CDR3. Germline trimming cut 6 bases from V and 0 bases from J; bases unmatched to any gene: 5. This CDR3 reads CSAFLAGVSYEQYF. CDR3 nucleotide sequence: TGCAGTGCATTTCTAGCGGGAGTCTCCTACGAGCAGTACTTC.

Of note for this clonotype: This could be a read error, since a much larger clone is one nucleotide away. This sequence joins TRBV12-3 or TRBV12-4 and TRBJ2-2, with a tentative D call TRBD2 (5 bases). This CDR3 spans 13 amino acids. Here the CDR3 reads CASSLGGAGELVF. The CDR3 bases are TGTGCCAGCAGTTTAGGGGGAGCCGGGGAGCTGGTTTTT.

The rearrangement uses TRBV24-1 and TRBJ2-2; 10 bases are shared with TRBD1. The CDR3 contains 16 residues. The germline V gene has CDR1 KGHDR and CDR2 SFDVKD. The V and J ends lost 3 bases and 3 bases, in that order; junction bases with no gene match: 3. CDR3 protein: CATSDRTGGHTGELFF. The CDR3 coding sequence is TGTGCCACCAGTGATCGGACAGGGGGTCACACCGGGGAGCTGTTTTTT.

The gene calls are TRBV11-2 and TRBJ2-7; 11 nucleotides match TRBD2. This CDR3 comprises 15 residues. V gave up 0 bases and J gave up 10 bases; unmatched junction bases: 8. Germline assignment: CDR1 SGHAT and CDR2 FQNNGV. The CDR3 protein is CASSLDLAGGTYQYF. In nucleotides, the CDR3 is TGTGCCAGCAGCTTAGATCTAGCGGGAGGTACCTATCAGTACTTC.

In its sample, this clonotype was seen a few times. The chain has TRBV2 and TRBJ1-6; D not certain. CDR1 SNHLY and CDR2 FYNNEI come from the germline V gene. CDR3 size: 14 residues. The V gene lost 2 bases and the J gene lost 10 bases, with 12 bases spanning the gap. CDR3 nucleotides: TGTGCCAGCAGTGAAACGCCTATAGGGTCACCCCTCCACTTT. It encodes CASSETPIGSPLHF.

This clonotype came up many times. The rearrangement links TRBV6-2 or TRBV6-3 to TRBJ2-1; 7 bases line up with TRBD2. Trimming at V came to 0 bases and at J to 3 bases, leaving 8 bases not matched to a gene. Per the germline V gene, CDR1 is MNHEY and CDR2 is SVGEGT. The CDR3 covers 17 residues. In DNA form, the CDR3 reads TGTGCCAGCAGTTACTCCGAATGGACTAGAGGCTACAATGAGCAGTTCTTC. It yields the protein CASSYSEWTRGYNEQFF.

In this sample, this clonotype turned up many times. The chain uses TRBV5-1 and TRBJ2-3; D is ambiguous. Trimming pared 0 bases from V and 5 bases from J, leaving 10 bases between. Germline CDR1 SGHRS, CDR2 YFSETQ. This CDR3 contains 14 residues. CDR3 in amino acids: CASSLGLMEDTQYF. The CDR3 DNA follows: TGCGCCAGCAGCTTGGGACTTATGGAAGATACGCAGTATTTT.